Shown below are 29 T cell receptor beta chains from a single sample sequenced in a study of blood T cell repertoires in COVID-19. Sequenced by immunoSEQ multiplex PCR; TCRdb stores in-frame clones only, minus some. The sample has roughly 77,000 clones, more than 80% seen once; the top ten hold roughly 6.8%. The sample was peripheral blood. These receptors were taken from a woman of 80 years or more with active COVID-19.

CDR3 coding DNA: TGTGCCAGCAGTTCCCGGGACAGCAATAATTCACCCCTCCACTTT. It codes for CASSSRDSNNSPLHF. The gene calls are TRBV27 and TRBJ1-6, with TRBD1 matching 7 bases. The germline V gene encodes CDR1 MNHEY and CDR2 SMNVEV (reference sequence). The CDR3 is 15 amino acids. V lost 4 bases, J lost 5 bases, and 5 bases stayed unmatched.

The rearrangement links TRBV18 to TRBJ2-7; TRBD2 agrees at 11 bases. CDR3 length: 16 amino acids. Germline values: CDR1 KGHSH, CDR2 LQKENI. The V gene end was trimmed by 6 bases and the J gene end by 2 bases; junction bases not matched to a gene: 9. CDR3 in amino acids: CASSLTGTSGPYEQYF. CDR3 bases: TGTGCCAGCTCCCTCACCGGGACTAGCGGACCCTACGAGCAGTACTTC.

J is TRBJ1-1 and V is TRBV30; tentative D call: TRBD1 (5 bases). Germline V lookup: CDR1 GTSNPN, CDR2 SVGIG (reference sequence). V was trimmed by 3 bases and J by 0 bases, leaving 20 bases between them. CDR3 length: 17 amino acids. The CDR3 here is CAWRPSDRRLVNTEAFF. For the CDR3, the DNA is TGTGCCTGGAGGCCGTCCGACAGAAGGCTGGTGAACACTGAAGCTTTCTTT. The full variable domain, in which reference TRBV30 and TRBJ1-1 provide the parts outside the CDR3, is SQTIHQWPATLVQPVGSPLSLECTVEGTSNPNLYWYRQAAGRGLQLLFYSVGIGQISSEVPQNLSASRPQDRQFILSSKKLLLSDSGFYLCAWRPSDRRLVNTEAFFGQGTRLTVV.

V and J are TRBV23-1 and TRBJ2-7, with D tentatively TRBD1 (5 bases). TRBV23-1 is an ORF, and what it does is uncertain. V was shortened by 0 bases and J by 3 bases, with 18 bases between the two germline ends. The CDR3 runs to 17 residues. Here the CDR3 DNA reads TGCGCCAGCAGTCAATCCCTTAAGGGGAATTGGGGCTACGAGCAGTACTTC. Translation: CASSQSLKGNWGYEQYF.

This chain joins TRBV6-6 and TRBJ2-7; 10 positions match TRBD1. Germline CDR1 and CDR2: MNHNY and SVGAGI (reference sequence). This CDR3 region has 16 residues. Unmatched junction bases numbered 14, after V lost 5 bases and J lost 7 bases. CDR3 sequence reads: CASSSHRDRGWGEQYF. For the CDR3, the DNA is TGTGCCAGCAGTAGCCACCGGGACAGGGGATGGGGAGAGCAGTACTTC.

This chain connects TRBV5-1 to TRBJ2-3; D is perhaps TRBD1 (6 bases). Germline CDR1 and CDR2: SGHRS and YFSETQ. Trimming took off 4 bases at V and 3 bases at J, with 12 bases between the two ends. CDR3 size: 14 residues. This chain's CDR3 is CASSHPQGTDTQYF. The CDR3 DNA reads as TGCGCCAGCAGCCACCCACAGGGAACAGATACGCAGTATTTT.

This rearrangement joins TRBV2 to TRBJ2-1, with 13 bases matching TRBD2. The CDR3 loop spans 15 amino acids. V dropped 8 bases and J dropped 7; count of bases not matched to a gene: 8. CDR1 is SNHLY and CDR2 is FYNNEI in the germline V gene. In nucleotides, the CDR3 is TGTGCCAGCCGGGGACTAGCGGGGTCGGGGAATGAGCAGTTCTTC. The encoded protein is CASRGLAGSGNEQFF.

CDR3 sequence reads: CASTPGGLAGDYEQYF. The CDR3 DNA reads TGTGCCAGCACCCCGGGGGGACTAGCGGGAGACTACGAGCAGTACTTC. The chain links TRBV21-1 to TRBJ2-7; TRBD2 reflects the table's D call only, with no check against the DNA. TRBV21-1 represents a pseudogene. This CDR3 contains 16 residues.

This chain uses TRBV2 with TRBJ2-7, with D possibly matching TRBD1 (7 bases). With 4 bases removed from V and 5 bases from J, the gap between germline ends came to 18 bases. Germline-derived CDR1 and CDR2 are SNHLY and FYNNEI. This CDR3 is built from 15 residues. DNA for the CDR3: TGTGCCAGCAGTGGAAAGTCAGGGGGGACCCACGAGCAGTACTTC. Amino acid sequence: CASSGKSGGTHEQYF.

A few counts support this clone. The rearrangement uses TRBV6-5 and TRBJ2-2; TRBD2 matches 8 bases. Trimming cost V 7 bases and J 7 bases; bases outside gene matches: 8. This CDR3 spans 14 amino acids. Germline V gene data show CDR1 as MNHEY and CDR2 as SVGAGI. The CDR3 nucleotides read TGTGCCAGCATGGTCCGGGAGGGCCGCGGGGAGCTGTTTTTT. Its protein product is CASMVREGRGELFF.

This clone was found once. CDR3 region: CASREGQRHNSPLHF. The CDR3 region has the DNA TGTGCCAGCAGGGAGGGACAGAGGCATAATTCACCCCTCCACTTT. The chain employs TRBV6-5 and TRBJ1-6; 7 positions match TRBD1. The CDR3 loop spans 15 amino acids. Germline lookup yields CDR1 MNHEY and CDR2 SVGAGI. J gave up 5 bases and V 6 bases, and 7 bases lay outside the gene matches.

The CDR3 DNA reads as TGTGCCAGCAGTGAAACCTATAGCAATCAGCCCCAGCATTTT. Protein sequence: CASSETYSNQPQHF. V gene TRBV6-1 combines with J gene TRBJ1-5; D is unresolved. Germline V CDR1 and CDR2: MNHNS, SASEGT. Trimming stripped 2 bases from V and 0 bases from J, with 5 bases between. The CDR3 is made up of 14 amino acids.

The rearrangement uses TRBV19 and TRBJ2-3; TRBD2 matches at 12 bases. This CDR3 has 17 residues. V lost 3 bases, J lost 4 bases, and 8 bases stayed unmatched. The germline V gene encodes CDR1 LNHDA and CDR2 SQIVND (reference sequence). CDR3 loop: CASSMTSGRIAADTQYF. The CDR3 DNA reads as TGTGCCAGTAGTATGACTAGCGGGAGAATAGCGGCAGATACGCAGTATTTT.

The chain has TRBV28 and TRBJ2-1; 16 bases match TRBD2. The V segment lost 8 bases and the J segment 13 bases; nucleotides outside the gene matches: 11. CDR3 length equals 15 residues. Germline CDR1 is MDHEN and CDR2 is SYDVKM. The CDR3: CASRSGTSGRAPQFF. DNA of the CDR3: TGTGCCAGCCGTTCCGGGACTAGCGGGAGGGCCCCACAGTTCTTC.

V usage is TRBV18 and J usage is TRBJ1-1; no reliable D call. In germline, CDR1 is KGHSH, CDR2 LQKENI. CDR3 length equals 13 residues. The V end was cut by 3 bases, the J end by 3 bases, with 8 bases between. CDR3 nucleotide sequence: TGTGCCAGCTCACCTAGGAGGGACACTGAAGCTTTCTTT. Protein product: CASSPRRDTEAFF.

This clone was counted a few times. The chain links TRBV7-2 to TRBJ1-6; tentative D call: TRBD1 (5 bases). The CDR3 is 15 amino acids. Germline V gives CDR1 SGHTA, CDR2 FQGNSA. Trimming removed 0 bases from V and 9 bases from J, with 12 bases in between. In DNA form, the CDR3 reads TGTGCCAGCAGCTTAGCGACCACCGGGGGTTCACCCCTCCACTTT. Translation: CASSLATTGGSPLHF.

CDR3 sequence reads: CASSHLAVSSYNEQFF. The CDR3 coding sequence is TGTGCCAGCAGCCACTTAGCGGTTAGCTCCTACAATGAGCAGTTCTTC. The chain employs TRBV14 and TRBJ2-1; D possibly corresponds to TRBD2 (6 bases). Per germline, CDR1 SGHDN and CDR2 FVKESK. The CDR3 runs 16 residues. V gave up 3 bases and J gave up 0 bases, with 12 bases separating them.

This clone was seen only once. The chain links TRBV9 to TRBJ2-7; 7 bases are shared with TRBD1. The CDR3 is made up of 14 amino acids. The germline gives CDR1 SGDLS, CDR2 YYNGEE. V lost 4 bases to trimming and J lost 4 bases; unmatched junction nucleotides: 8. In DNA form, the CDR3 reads TGTGCCAGCAGCCTCGCGGCAGGGGGATACGAGCAGTACTTC. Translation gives CASSLAAGGYEQYF. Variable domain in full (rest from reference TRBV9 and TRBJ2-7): DSGVTQTPKHLITATGQRVTLRCSPRSGDLSVYWYQQSLDQGLQFLIQYYNGEERAKGNILERFSAQQFPDLHSELNLSSLELGDSALYFCASSLAAGGYEQYFGPGTRLTVT.

The CDR3 sequence is CASMRGLDNQPQHF. Here the CDR3 DNA reads TGTGCCAGTATGCGGGGGCTGGACAATCAGCCCCAGCATTTT. This chain connects TRBV19 to TRBJ1-5, with D tentatively TRBD1 (6 bases). The germline CDR1 and CDR2 sequences are LNHDA and SQIVND (reference sequence). The CDR3 is 14 amino acids. V lost 7 bases and J lost 3, with 13 bases in between.

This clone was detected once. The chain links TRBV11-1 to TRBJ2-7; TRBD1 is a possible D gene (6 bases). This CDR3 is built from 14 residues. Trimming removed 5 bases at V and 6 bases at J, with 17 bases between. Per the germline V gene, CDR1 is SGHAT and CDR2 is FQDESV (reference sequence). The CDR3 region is CASSPLRDMSEQYF. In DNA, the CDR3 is TGTGCCAGCAGCCCCCTCCGGGACATGAGCGAGCAGTACTTC.

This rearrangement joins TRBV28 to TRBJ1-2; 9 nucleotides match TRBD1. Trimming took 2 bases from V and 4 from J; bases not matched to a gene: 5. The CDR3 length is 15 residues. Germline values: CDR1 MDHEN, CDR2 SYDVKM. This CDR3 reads CASSLPGQGLYGYTF. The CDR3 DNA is TGTGCCAGCAGTTTACCCGGACAGGGGCTCTATGGCTACACCTTC.

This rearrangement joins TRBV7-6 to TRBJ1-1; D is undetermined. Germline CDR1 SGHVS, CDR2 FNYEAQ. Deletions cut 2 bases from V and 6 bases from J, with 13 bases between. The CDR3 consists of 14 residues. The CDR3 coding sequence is TGTGCCAGCAGCTTATCGTCCCAAGACTCTGAAGCTTTCTTT. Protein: CASSLSSQDSEAFF.

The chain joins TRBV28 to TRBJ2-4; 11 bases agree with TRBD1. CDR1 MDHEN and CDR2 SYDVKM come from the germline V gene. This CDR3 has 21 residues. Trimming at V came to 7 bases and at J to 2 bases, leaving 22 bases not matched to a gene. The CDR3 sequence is CASTLTRDRGYSGGSKNIQYF. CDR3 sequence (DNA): TGTGCCAGCACTCTCACTAGGGACAGGGGGTATTCGGGCGGTTCCAAAAACATTCAGTACTTC.

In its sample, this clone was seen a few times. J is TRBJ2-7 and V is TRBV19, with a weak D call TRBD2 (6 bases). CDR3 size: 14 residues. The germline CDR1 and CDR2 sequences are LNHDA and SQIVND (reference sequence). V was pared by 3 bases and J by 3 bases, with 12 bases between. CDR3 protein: CASSILWGDYEQYF. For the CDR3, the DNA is TGTGCCAGTAGTATCCTTTGGGGGGACTACGAGCAGTACTTC.

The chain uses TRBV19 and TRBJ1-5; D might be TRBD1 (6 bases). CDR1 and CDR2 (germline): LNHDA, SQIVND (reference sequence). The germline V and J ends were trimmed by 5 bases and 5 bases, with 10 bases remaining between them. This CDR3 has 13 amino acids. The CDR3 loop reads CASSVQGYQPQHF. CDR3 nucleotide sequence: TGTGCCAGTAGTGTACAGGGTTATCAGCCCCAGCATTTT. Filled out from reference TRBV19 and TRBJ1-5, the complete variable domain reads DGGITQSPKYLFRKEGQNVTLSCEQNLNHDAMYWYRQDPGQGLRLIYYSQIVNDFQKGDIAEGYSVSREKKESFPLTVTSAQKNPTAFYLCASSVQGYQPQHFGDGTRLSIL.

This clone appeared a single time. CDR3 DNA: TGCGCCAGCAGCCAGGGTGGCGGCTACGAGCAGTACTTC. It yields the protein CASSQGGGYEQYF. The gene calls are TRBV5-1 and TRBJ2-7; TRBD1 is a possible D gene (5 bases). CDR1 SGHRS and CDR2 YFSETQ come from the germline V gene. Trimming stripped 4 bases from V and 3 bases from J, with 11 bases between. The CDR3 is 13 residues long.

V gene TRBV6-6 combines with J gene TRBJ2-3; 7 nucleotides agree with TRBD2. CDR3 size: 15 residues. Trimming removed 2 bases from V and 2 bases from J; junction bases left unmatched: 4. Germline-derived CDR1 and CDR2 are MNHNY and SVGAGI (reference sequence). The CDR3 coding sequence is TGTGCCAGCAGTTACGCGGGACTAAACACAGATACGCAGTATTTT. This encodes CASSYAGLNTDTQYF.

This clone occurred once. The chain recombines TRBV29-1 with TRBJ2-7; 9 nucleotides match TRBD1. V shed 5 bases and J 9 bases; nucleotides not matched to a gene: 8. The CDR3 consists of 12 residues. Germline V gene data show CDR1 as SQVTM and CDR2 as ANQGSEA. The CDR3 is CSVSTGGEAQYF. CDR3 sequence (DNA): TGCAGCGTTTCAACAGGGGGCGAAGCGCAGTACTTC.

The CDR3 loop reads CASSDIPGGAVSDTQYF. The CDR3 DNA is TGTGCCAGCAGCGATATCCCGGGCGGAGCGGTCTCAGATACGCAGTATTTT. V usage is TRBV5-5 and J usage is TRBJ2-3, with D possibly matching TRBD2 (5 bases). The CDR3 runs to 17 residues. Trimming took 4 bases from V and 4 from J, leaving 22 bases between them. CDR1 and CDR2 from the germline V gene are SGHKS and YYEKEE (reference sequence). The full variable domain, completed using reference TRBV5-5 and TRBJ2-3, is DAGVTQSPTHLIKTRGQQVTLRCSPISGHKSVSWYQQVLGQGPQFIFQYYEKEERGRGNFPDRFSARQFPNYSSELNVNALLLGDSALYLCASSDIPGGAVSDTQYFGPGTRLTVL.